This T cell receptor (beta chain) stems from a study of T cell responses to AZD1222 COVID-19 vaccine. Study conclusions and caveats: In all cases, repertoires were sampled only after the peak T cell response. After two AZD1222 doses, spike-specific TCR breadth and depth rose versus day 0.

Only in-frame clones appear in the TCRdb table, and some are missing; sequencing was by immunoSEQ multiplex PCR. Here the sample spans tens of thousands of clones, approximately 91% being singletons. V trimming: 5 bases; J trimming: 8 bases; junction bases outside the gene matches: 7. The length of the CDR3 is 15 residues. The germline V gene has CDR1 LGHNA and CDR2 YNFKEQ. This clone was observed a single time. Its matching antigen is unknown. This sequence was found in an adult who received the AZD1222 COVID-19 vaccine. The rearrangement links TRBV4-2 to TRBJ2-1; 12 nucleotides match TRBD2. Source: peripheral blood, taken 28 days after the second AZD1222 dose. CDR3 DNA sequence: TGTGCCAGCAGCGAAACTAGCGGGGGGAACGATGAGCAGTTCTTC. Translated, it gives CASSETSGGNDEQFF.